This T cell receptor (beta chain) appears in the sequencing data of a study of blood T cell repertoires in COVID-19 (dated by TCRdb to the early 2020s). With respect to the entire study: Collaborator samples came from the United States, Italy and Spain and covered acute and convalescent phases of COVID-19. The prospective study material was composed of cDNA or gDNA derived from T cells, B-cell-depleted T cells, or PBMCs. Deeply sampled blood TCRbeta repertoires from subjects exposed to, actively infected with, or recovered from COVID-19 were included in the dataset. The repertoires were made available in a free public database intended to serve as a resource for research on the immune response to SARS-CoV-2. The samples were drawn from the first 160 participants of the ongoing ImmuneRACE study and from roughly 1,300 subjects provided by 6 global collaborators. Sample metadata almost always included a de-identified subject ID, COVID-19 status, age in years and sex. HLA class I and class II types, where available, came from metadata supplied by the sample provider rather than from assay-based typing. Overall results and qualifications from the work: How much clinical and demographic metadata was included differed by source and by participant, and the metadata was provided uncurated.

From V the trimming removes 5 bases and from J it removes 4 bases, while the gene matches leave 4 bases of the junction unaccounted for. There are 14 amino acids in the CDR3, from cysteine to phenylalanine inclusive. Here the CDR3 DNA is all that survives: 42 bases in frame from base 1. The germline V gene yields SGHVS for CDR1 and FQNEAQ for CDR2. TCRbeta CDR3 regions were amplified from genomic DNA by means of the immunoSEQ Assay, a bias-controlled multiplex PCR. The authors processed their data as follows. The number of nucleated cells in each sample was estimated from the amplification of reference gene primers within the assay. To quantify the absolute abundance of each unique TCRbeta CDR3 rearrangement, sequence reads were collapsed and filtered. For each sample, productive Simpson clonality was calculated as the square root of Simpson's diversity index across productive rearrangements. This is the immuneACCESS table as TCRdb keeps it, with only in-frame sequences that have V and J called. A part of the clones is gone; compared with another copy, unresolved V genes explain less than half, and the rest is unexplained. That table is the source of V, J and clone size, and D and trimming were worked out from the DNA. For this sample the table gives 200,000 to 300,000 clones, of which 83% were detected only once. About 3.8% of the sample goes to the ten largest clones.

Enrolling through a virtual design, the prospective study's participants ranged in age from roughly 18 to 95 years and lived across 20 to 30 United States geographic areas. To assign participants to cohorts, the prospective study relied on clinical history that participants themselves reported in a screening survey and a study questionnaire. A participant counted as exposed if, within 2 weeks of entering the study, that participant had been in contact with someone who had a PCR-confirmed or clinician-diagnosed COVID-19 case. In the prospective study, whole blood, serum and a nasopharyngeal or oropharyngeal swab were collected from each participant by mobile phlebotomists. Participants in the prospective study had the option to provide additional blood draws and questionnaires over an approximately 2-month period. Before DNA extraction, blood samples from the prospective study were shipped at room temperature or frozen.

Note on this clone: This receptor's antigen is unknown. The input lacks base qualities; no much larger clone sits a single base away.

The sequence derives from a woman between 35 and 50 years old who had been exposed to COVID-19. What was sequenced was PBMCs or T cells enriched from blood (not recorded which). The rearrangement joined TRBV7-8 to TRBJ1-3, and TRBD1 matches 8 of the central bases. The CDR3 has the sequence CASSTQGGGNTIYF. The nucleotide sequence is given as TGTGCCAGCAGCACACAGGGGGGAGGAAACACCATATATTTT.